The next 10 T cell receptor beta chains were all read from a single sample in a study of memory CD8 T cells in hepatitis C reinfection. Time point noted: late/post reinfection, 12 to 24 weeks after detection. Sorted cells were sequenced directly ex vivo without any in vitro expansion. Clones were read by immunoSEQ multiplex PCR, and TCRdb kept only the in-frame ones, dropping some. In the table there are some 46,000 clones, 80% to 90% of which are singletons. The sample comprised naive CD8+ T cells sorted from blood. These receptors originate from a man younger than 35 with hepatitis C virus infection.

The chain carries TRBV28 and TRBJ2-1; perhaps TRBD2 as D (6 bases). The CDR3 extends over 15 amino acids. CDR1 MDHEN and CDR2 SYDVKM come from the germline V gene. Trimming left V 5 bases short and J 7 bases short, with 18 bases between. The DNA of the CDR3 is TGTGCCAGCAGTGACCTGAGCGGAGGGGAGAATGAGCAGTTCTTC. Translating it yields CASSDLSGGENEQFF.

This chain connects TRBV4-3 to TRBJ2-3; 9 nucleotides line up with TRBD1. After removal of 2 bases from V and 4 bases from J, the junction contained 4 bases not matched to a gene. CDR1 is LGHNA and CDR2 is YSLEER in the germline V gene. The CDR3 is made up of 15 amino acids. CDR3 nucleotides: TGCGCCAGCAGCCAACGGGACAGGGAATCAGATACGCAGTATTTT. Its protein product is CASSQRDRESDTQYF.

CDR3 nucleotides: TGTGCCAGCAGCTTTACGCCGGGACTAGCGACTAACACCGGGGAGCTGTTTTTT. Protein: CASSFTPGLATNTGELFF. The chain has TRBV7-2 and TRBJ2-2; 10 bases line up with TRBD2. Germline loops: CDR1 SGHTA, CDR2 FQGNSA. J lost 2 bases, V lost 3 bases, and 9 bases had no gene match. This CDR3 spans 18 amino acids.

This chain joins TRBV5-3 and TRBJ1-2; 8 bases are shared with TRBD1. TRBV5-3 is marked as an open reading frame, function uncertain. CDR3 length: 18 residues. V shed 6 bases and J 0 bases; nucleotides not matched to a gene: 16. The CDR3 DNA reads TGTGCCAGAATCCGCTTCCCCCCGCAGGGGGCTCCTAACTATGGCTACACCTTC. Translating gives CARIRFPPQGAPNYGYTF.

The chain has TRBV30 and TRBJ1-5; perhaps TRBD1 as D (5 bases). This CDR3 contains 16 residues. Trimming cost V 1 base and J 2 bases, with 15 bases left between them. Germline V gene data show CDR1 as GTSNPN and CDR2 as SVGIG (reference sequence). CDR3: CAWSAGSQGGNQPQHF. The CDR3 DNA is TGTGCCTGGAGTGCCGGGTCCCAAGGGGGCAATCAGCCCCAGCATTTT.

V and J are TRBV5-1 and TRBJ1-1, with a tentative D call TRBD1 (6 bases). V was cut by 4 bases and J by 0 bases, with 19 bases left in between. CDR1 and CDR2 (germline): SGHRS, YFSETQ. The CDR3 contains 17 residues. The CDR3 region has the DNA TGCGCCAGCAGCGCAAACAGGGTAGGGAAAATGAACACTGAAGCTTTCTTT. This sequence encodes CASSANRVGKMNTEAFF.

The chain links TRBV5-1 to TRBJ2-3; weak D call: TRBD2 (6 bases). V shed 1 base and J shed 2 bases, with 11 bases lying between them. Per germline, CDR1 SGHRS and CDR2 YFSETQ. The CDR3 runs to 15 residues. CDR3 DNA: TGCGCCAGCAGCTTGTGGGAGGACATCACAGATACGCAGTATTTT. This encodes CASSLWEDITDTQYF.

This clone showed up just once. CDR3 loop: CASLSGSYEQYF. DNA of the CDR3: TGTGCCAGCCTAAGCGGCTCCTACGAGCAGTACTTC. This sequence joins TRBV6-5 and TRBJ2-7, with D possibly matching TRBD2 (5 bases). Germline CDR1 is MNHEY and CDR2 is SVGAGI. V lost 8 bases and J lost 0, with 8 bases in between. This CDR3 comprises 12 residues.

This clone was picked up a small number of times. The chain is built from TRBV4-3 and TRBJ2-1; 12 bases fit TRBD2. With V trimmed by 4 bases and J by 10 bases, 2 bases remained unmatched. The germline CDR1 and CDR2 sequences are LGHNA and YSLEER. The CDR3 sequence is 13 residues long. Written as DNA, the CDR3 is TGCGCCAGCAGCCTTGGACTAGCGGGGGAGCAGTTCTTC. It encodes CASSLGLAGEQFF.

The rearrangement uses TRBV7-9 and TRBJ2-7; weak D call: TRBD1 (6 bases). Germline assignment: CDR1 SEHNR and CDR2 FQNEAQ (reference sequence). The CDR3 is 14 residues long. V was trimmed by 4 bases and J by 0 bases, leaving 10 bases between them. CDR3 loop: CASSSDRHSYEQYV. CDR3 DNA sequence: TGTGCCAGCAGCTCCGACAGGCACTCCTACGAGCAGTACGTC.